This TCR beta chain was identified during a study of ipilimumab plus nivolumab after autologous stem cell transplantation. In regard to this clone: What it recognizes is unknown.

The protocol was immunoSEQ multiplex PCR, while the TCRdb copy is restricted to in-frame clones and leaves out a portion. Of fewer than 20,000 clones listed, roughly four fifths were seen once; the top ten hold around 20%. Study outcomes and limitations: TCR repertoire, Treg phenotype and gut microbiota reportedly support more study of this approach.

The V segment lost 5 bases and the J segment 0 bases; nucleotides outside the gene matches: 7. CDR1 is MGHRA and CDR2 is YSYEKL in the germline V gene. The CDR3 has 17 amino acids. The chain combines TRBV4-1 with TRBJ1-6; 7 bases line up with TRBD1. The TCR originated in a male donor with diffuse large B-cell lymphoma. Sample: PBMCs, taken in a trial of ipilimumab plus nivolumab as post-transplant consolidation. The CDR3 is CASSDRDQSSYNSPLHF. As DNA, the CDR3 is TGCGCCAGCAGCGACAGGGACCAATCCTCCTATAATTCACCCCTCCACTTT.